This entry describes one TCR beta chain. The antigen is undetermined. The sample originates from a study of T-cell memory formation after mild COVID-19. Overall study findings and caveats: There was no confirmation that second-wave clones peaking on day 37 were SARS-CoV-2 specific. CM and EM subsets held most contracting CD4+ clones; EMRA held CD8+ ones. A subset of responding clones appeared in pre-infection memory, suggesting cross-reactive memory joined.

With 1 base removed from V and 1 base from J, the gap between germline ends came to 10 bases. Germline loops: CDR1 LGHDT, CDR2 YNNKEL (reference sequence). This CDR3 contains 15 residues. One entry per CDR3 protein results from TCRdb running MiXCR on the 5' RACE reads. The sample lists fewer than 600,000 distinct CDR3 sequences, approximately 21% occurring once. V gene TRBV3-1 combines with J gene TRBJ1-2, with D uncertain. The sample consisted of PBMCs or a T cell subset sorted from them (not recorded which). This TCR was recovered from an adult woman who had mild COVID-19 (a few samples of this study predate the infection). Cell type and time point are not known. CDR3 protein: CASSQASVYNYGYTF. Here the CDR3 DNA reads TGTGCCAGCAGCCAAGCCTCAGTTTATAACTATGGCTACACCTTC.